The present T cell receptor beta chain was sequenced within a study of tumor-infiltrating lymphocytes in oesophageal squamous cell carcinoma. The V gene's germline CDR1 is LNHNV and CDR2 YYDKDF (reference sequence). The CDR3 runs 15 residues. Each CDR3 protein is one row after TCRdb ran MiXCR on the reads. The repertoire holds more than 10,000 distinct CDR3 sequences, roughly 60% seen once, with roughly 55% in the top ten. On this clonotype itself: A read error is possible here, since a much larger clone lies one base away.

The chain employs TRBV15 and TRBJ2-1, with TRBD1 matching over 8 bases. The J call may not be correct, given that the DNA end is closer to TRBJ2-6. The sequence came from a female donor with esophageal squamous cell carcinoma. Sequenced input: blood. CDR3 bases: TGTGCCACCAGCAGAGAAGCGCAGGGGGCCAACGCCCTGACTTTC. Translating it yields CATSREAQGANALTF.